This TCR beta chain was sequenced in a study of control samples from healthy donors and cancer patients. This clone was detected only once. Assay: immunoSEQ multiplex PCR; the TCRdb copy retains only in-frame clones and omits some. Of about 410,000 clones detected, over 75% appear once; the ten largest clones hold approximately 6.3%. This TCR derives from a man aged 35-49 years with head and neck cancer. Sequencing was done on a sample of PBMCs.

The CDR3 loop is CASSQRTADGIMGEQYF. CDR3 bases: TGTGCCAGCAGCCAAAGGACAGCCGACGGCATCATGGGGGAGCAGTACTTC. The rearrangement uses TRBV3-1 (or the pseudogene TRBV3-2) and TRBJ2-7, with a possible D match to TRBD1 (6 bases). The CDR3 has 17 amino acids. Per the germline V gene, CDR1 is LGHDT and CDR2 is YNNKEL (reference sequence). Deletions cut 2 bases from V and 7 bases from J, with 24 bases between.